This T cell receptor (beta chain) emerged from a study of cytomegalovirus exposure and HLA in healthy donors. It was the approximately 130-subject validation cohort, separate from the roughly 700-subject first cohort, to which the donors belonged. The CDR3 loop spans 12 amino acids. Trimming cost V 7 bases and J 7 bases, with 14 bases left between them. CDR1 GTSNPN and CDR2 SVGIG come from the germline V gene (reference sequence). Remarks on this clone: Its antigen is undetermined.

Here immunoSEQ multiplex PCR was the method, and the copy in TCRdb shows in-frame clones only, minus some. The table shows 200,000 to 250,000 clones, with 65% to 85% occurring only once. Study-wide findings and caveats: In the 120 validation repertoires, approximately 94% of cluster scores exceeded 0, per a later analysis.

The chain links TRBV30 to TRBJ2-1, with D unclear. This clonotype was obtained from a woman aged 25 to 39 in good health and CMV-seropositive. Sequencing used PBMCs. This chain's CDR3 is CAFHQTANEQFF. The CDR3 DNA follows: TGTGCCTTCCACCAAACCGCTAATGAGCAGTTCTTC.